A single T cell receptor beta chain is shown here with its context. The record originates from a study of cytomegalovirus exposure and HLA in healthy donors. This CDR3 contains 14 residues. Germline V gene sequence: CDR1 MNHEY, CDR2 SVGAGI. The V and J ends lost 6 bases and 3 bases respectively, with 14 bases between them. Unrecorded immune exposure was likely among donors, who were nominally healthy when sampled. The primer mix had 60 Vbeta and 13 Jbeta primers. Here immunoSEQ multiplex PCR was the method, and the copy in TCRdb shows in-frame clones only, minus some. Among roughly 120,000 clones listed, over 60% were seen once.

The specimen sequenced was PBMCs. The clonotype comes from a human donor in good health. The gene calls are TRBV6-5 and TRBJ1-2; tentative D call: TRBD1 (6 bases). CDR3 sequence reads: CASRPDSAYYGYTF. In DNA, the CDR3 is TGTGCCAGCAGACCGGACAGTGCCTACTATGGCTACACCTTC.